This TCR beta chain was identified during a study of response to subunit inactivated influenza vaccine. The V end lost 1 base, the J end lost 4 bases, and 11 bases lay between the germline ends. The germline V gene encodes CDR1 SGHRS and CDR2 YFSETQ. The CDR3 length is 14 residues. A few counts support this clonotype. TCRdb called the RT-PCR reads again in MiXCR, with one record for every CDR3 protein. This table has hundreds of thousands of distinct CDR3 sequences, roughly 8.2% appearing once. This specimen consisted of PBMCs from blood, obtained 23 months after vaccination. This clonotype was sampled from a man between 50 and 70 years old who received an inactivated influenza vaccine. V usage is TRBV5-1 and J usage is TRBJ2-5; D may be TRBD1 (5 bases). The CDR3 region has the DNA TGCGCCAGCAGCTTGTGGCAGGGTGGAGAGACCCAGTACTTC. Translating it yields CASSLWQGGETQYF.